This paragraph covers one TCR beta chain sequence. Its antigen is as yet unknown. The data belong to a study of T cell responses to AZD1222 COVID-19 vaccine. Broader study findings: Donors in the cohort were predominantly white British and more often female, and clonal diversity was possibly underestimated.

Germline V lookup: CDR1 MNHEY, CDR2 SVGAGI. This CDR3 contains 16 residues. V trimming: 2 bases; J trimming: 4 bases; junction bases outside the gene matches: 4. Using immunoSEQ multiplex PCR, the repertoire was profiled, and TCRdb retains in-frame clones only, with some absent. The profile shows 100,000 to 150,000 clones, about 90% of them singletons. The source material was peripheral blood, sampled on day 0 of AZD1222 vaccination. The gene calls are TRBV6-5 and TRBJ2-7, with 14 bases lining up with TRBD2. The source of this sequence is an adult in good health. The CDR3 DNA follows: TGTGCCAGCAGTTACCTGGGGACTAGCGGGAGTTACGAGCAGTACTTC. It specifies CASSYLGTSGSYEQYF.